These 9 T cell receptor gamma chains were all obtained from the same sample, sequenced in a study of gamma delta lymphoproliferative disorders and STAT genes. The receptor sequences were amplified from genomic DNA of peripheral blood mononuclear cells. TCRdb reprocessed the multiplex PCR reads using CATT. Of 450 to 500 gamma-chain clones listed, less than 20% were seen once; the top ten hold 91%. Sequenced sample: blood. The receptor set was obtained from a human donor with gamma-delta T-cell large granular lymphocyte leukemia.

This clone came up a few times. CDR3 sequence: CATWDGPLSGLF. CDR3 in DNA: TGTGCCACCTGGGACGGCCCTCTCTCAGGACTCTTT. A V gene of TRGV2 was called, but no J gene was assigned. CDR1 and CDR2 (germline): EGSNGY, YDSYNSKV. The CDR3 has 12 amino acids.

This clone has a handful of counts. This chain joins TRGV2 and TRGJP2. TCRdb does not report a J gene; here it was assigned by matching the DNA to germline references. The CDR3 consists of 17 residues. CDR1 is EGSNGY, CDR2 YDSYNSKV, per germline. After removal of 0 bases from V and 1 base from J, the junction contained 8 bases not matched to a gene. DNA of the CDR3: TGTGCCACCTGGGACGGGCGGGGGGGTAGTAGTGATTGGATCAAGACGTTT. Protein: CATWDGRGGSSDWIKTF.

The V call is TRGV2, the J call TRGJ1 or TRGJ2. TCRdb carries no J gene annotation; the J gene was assigned here by matching the DNA with germline. Trimming removed 4 bases from V and 3 bases from J; junction bases left unmatched: 3. Germline V gene sequence: CDR1 EGSNGY, CDR2 YDSYNSKV. The CDR3 loop spans 12 amino acids. This chain's CDR3 is CATWDSYYKKLF. For the CDR3, the DNA is TGTGCCACCTGGGATTCTTATTATAAGAAACTCTTT.

This clone counts as medium-sized. This rearrangement joins TRGV10 to TRGJP1. The J gene is not listed in TCRdb, so it was assigned here from a DNA match to germline. TRGV10 falls under the ORF class, with uncertain function. This CDR3 has 12 amino acids. V shed 9 bases and J 5 bases; nucleotides not matched to a gene: 4. The CDR3 spells CAACVTGWFKIF. The CDR3 region has the DNA TGTGCTGCGTGCGTGACTGGTTGGTTCAAGATATTT.

This clone was seen more than once but under ten times. V and J are TRGV10 and TRGJ1 or TRGJ2. TCRdb leaves out the J gene; it was filled in here by matching the DNA to germline. TRGV10 is an ORF, and what it does is uncertain. Trimming removed 8 bases from V and 5 bases from J; junction bases left unmatched: 13. The CDR3 is 14 residues long. In DNA, the CDR3 is TGTGCTGCGTGGGACCCGTCGGCTAATTATAAGAAACTCTTT. Amino acids: CAAWDPSANYKKLF.

This clone is categorized as large (0.1 to 1%). The chain couples TRGV11 to TRGJ1 or TRGJ2. No J gene is reported in TCRdb; it was inferred here by comparing the DNA with germline. TRGV11 is an ORF; its function is uncertain. This CDR3 is built from 18 residues. The V and J ends lost 0 bases and 3 bases, in that order; junction bases with no gene match: 14. The CDR3 DNA reads TGTGCCTGCTGGATTAGGCACCGTTTCCAAAATTGTTATTATAAGAAACTCTTT. Amino acid sequence: CACWIRHRFQNCYYKKLF.

This clone turned up a few times. This sequence joins TRGV4 and TRGJ1 or TRGJ2. No J segment appears in TCRdb, so it was assigned here by matching the sequence to germline. The V gene's germline CDR1 is EGSTGY and CDR2 YDSYTSSV. J lost 3 bases, V lost 4 bases, and 9 bases had no gene match. This CDR3 is 14 amino acids long. DNA for the CDR3: TGTGCCACCTGGGACGGGCAGACTTATTATAAGAAACTCTTT. Residues: CATWDGQTYYKKLF.

The V and J genes are TRGV2 and TRGJ1 or TRGJ2. As TCRdb names no J gene, one was assigned here on the basis of a DNA match to germline. The CDR3 runs to 11 residues. Trimming cost V 0 bases and J 12 bases; bases outside gene matches: 5. The germline V gene has CDR1 EGSNGY and CDR2 YDSYNSKV. CDR3 nucleotide sequence: TGTGCCACCTGGGACGGGCGAAGGAAACTCTTT. It is translated as CATWDGRRKLF.

The CDR3 region has the DNA TGTGCCACCTGGGGGAAGTGGAATTATAAGAAACTCTTT. It codes for CATWGKWNYKKLF. The V gene is TRGV3, the J gene TRGJ1 or TRGJ2. Assignment of the J gene here rests on matching the DNA to germline, because TCRdb gives none. The germline CDR1 and CDR2 sequences are VTNTFY and YDVSTARD (reference sequence). The CDR3 contains 13 residues. The V and J ends lost 5 bases and 5 bases, in that order; junction bases with no gene match: 9.